Below, 26 T cell receptor beta chains from the same sample are listed, as sequenced in a study of breast tumors, draining lymph nodes, adjacent tissues. MiXCR, run by TCRdb on the multiplex PCR reads, gives a single entry per CDR3 protein. The table has 70,000 or so distinct CDR3 sequences, less than 45% seen once. Sequences were obtained from breast tumor tissue. Receptor source: a female donor with breast cancer. Some clones in this sample may be carry-over from other donors' samples.

This clonotype was observed a single time. Possible read error: a much larger clone is one base away. This likely comes from a read error, as the CDR3 has no conserved phenylalanine or tryptophan at its end. The chain links TRBV12-3 or TRBV12-4 to TRBJ2-2; 7 bases align to TRBD1. With 1 base clipped from V and 5 bases from J, the junction kept 7 bases outside the gene matches. The CDR3 extends over 16 amino acids. CDR3 coding DNA: TGTGCCAGCAGTTTAGTCACAGGGGAACTGACCGGGGAGCTGTTTCTT. Protein sequence: CASSLVTGELTGELFL.

This clonotype was detected only a few times. A much more abundant neighbour one base away suggests this may be a read error. The J gene is TRBJ2-1, the V gene TRBV5-6, with no clear D. Germline V lookup: CDR1 SGHDT, CDR2 YYEEEE. CDR3 length: 13 amino acids. Trimming cost V 0 bases and J 6 bases, with 7 bases left between them. The CDR3 coding sequence is TGTGCCAGCAGCTTGGGGCCCACCAATGAGCAGTTCTTC. This encodes CASSLGPTNEQFF. The variable domain in full, completed from reference TRBV5-6 and TRBJ2-1, reads DAGVTQSPTHLIKTRGQQVTLRCSPKSGHDTVSWYQQALGQGPQFIFQYYEEEERQRGNFPDRFSGHQFPNYSSELNVNALLLGDSALYLCASSLGPTNEQFFGPGTRLTVL.

This clonotype was seen ten or more times. This may be a read error: a much more frequent sequence differs by one nucleotide. V is TRBV20-1 and J is TRBJ1-6; 8 nucleotides line up with TRBD1. The length of the CDR3 is 15 residues. V lost 2 bases to trimming and J lost 9 bases; unmatched junction nucleotides: 9. The germline gives CDR1 DFQATT, CDR2 SNEGSKA (reference sequence). The CDR3 DNA follows: TGCAGTGCTAGACAGGGGGCGACTGGAACTTCACCCCTCCACTTT. As protein: CSARQGATGTSPLHF.

This clonotype came up many times. The rearrangement uses TRBV5-1 and TRBJ2-3, with TRBD1 matching 7 bases. J gave up 4 bases and V 0 bases, and 5 bases lay outside the gene matches. The CDR3 extends over 15 amino acids. From germline, CDR1 is SGHRS and CDR2 YFSETQ. CDR3 sequence (DNA): TGCGCCAGCAGCTTGGAGGGGGCGCCCGCAGATACGCAGTATTTT. Translated, it gives CASSLEGAPADTQYF.

This clonotype was observed many times. The chain links TRBV7-3 to TRBJ2-2; D gene uncertain. The germline CDR1 and CDR2 sequences are SGHTA and FQGTGA. Trimming shortened V by 3 bases and J by 2 bases, and 13 bases separated the two germline ends. The CDR3 spans 16 residues. DNA of the CDR3: TGTGCCAGCAGCTTTGGCCCGAGATTAAACACCGGGGAGCTGTTTTTT. This codes for CASSFGPRLNTGELFF.

The table lists this clonotype with many counts. The chain uses TRBV4-1 and TRBJ2-5, with 11 bases matching TRBD1. This CDR3 has 15 amino acids. V was clipped by 1 base and J by 5 bases; unmatched bases: 3. The germline gives CDR1 MGHRA, CDR2 YSYEKL. Here the CDR3 reads CASSQVGQGDETQYF. CDR3 DNA sequence: TGCGCCAGCAGCCAAGTGGGACAGGGGGACGAGACCCAGTACTTC.

J is TRBJ1-2 and V is TRBV28; unclear D gene. V lost 2 bases and J 8 bases, leaving 6 bases between the germline ends. Germline loops: CDR1 MDHEN, CDR2 SYDVKM. The CDR3 runs to 11 residues. CDR3 bases: TGTGCCAGCAGTTTAACCGGGGGCTACACCTTC. Protein: CASSLTGGYTF.

This clonotype occurred many times. Its ends do not fully match the called genes, so a read error is possible. V gene TRBV19 combines with J gene TRBJ2-6; 8 nucleotides match TRBD1. The CDR3 sequence is 20 residues long. Germline loops: CDR1 LNHDA, CDR2 SQIVND (reference sequence). DNA of the CDR3: TGTGCCAGTAGTGAGGACAGGGCCGGTTTAATTGGCTCTGGGGCCACCGTCCTGACTTTC. As protein: CASSEDRAGLIGSGATVLTF.

This clonotype was counted ten times or more. The rearrangement uses TRBV19 and TRBJ2-1; weak D call: TRBD2 (6 bases). Trimming removed 5 bases from V and 1 base from J, with 12 bases in between. CDR3 size: 15 residues. In germline, CDR1 is LNHDA, CDR2 SQIVND (reference sequence). This chain's CDR3 is CASSSSGRSYNEQFF. Written as DNA, the CDR3 is TGTGCCAGTAGTTCCAGCGGGCGGTCCTACAATGAGCAGTTCTTC.

The chain has TRBV2 and TRBJ2-5; D assignment may be TRBD1 or TRBD2 (7 bases each). Germline-derived CDR1 and CDR2 are SNHLY and FYNNEI. CDR3 length: 15 amino acids. V was cut by 6 bases and J by 11 bases, with 25 bases left in between. CDR3 sequence reads: CASRSRSRGGDTQYF. The DNA for the CDR3 is TGTGCCAGCAGATCACGGAGCAGGGGGGGGGATACGCAGTACTTC.

This clonotype appeared many times. The V and J genes are TRBV11-2 and TRBJ2-2; 7 positions agree with TRBD2. Looked up from germline, CDR1 is SGHAT and CDR2 is FQNNGV. V trimming: 3 bases; J trimming: 9 bases; junction bases outside the gene matches: 7. This CDR3 is built from 14 residues. The CDR3 protein is CASSFGGGRRELFF. The CDR3 DNA follows: TGTGCCAGCAGCTTTGGGGGGGGTAGACGGGAGCTGTTTTTT.

This clonotype is deemed medium-sized. CDR3 amino acids: CASSSSGRSGANVLTF. The CDR3 DNA reads as TGTGCCAGCAGTTCCTCAGGAAGATCTGGGGCCAACGTCCTGACTTTC. This chain joins TRBV6-5 and TRBJ2-6; D is unclear. CDR1 MNHEY and CDR2 SVGAGI come from the germline V gene. This CDR3 comprises 16 residues. Trimming pared 4 bases from V and 1 base from J, leaving 11 bases between.

Notes on this clonotype: A much larger clone differs by one base, so this may be a read error. The rearrangement links TRBV12-3 or TRBV12-4 to TRBJ2-7; D uncertain. The germline V and J ends were trimmed by 3 bases and 4 bases, with 10 bases remaining between them. The CDR3 runs 13 residues. The CDR3 nucleotides read TGTGCCAGCAGTTTCTCTGCCCCTTACGAGCAGTACTTC. It yields the protein CASSFSAPYEQYF.

Notes on this clonotype: A much larger clone lies a single base off, so this may be a read error. V gene TRBV5-8 combines with J gene TRBJ1-1; 9 bases are shared with TRBD1. Germline V gene sequence: CDR1 SGHTS, CDR2 YDEGEE. The trim removed 3 bases at V and 0 bases at J, leaving 12 bases unmatched. The CDR3 extends over 18 amino acids. The CDR3 bases are TGTGCCAGCAGCTCGTTCCGGACAGGGGACAGTTTGAACACTGAAGCTTTCTTT. Residues: CASSSFRTGDSLNTEAFF.

This clonotype was recorded once. V and J are TRBV7-9 and TRBJ2-1, with D perhaps matching TRBD1 or TRBD2 (5 bases each). This CDR3 has 15 residues. Trimming removed 6 bases from V and 2 bases from J, with 14 bases in between. In germline, CDR1 is SEHNR, CDR2 FQNEAQ (reference sequence). CDR3 DNA: TGTGCCAGCAGACGAGGGGTAGATGCCTACAATGAGCAGTTCTTC. This encodes CASRRGVDAYNEQFF.

This rearrangement joins TRBV20-1 to TRBJ1-2, with 7 bases that match TRBD1. CDR3 length equals 16 residues. V trimming: 8 bases; J trimming: 1 base; junction bases outside the gene matches: 16. Germline loops: CDR1 DFQATT, CDR2 SNEGSKA (reference sequence). Written as DNA, the CDR3 is TGCAGTACTGTAGCGGGGACAGCTTCGATTAACTATGGCTACACCTTC. This sequence encodes CSTVAGTASINYGYTF.

This clonotype occurred many times. The chain carries TRBV27 and TRBJ2-7; 8 nucleotides agree with TRBD1. Unmatched junction bases numbered 7, after V lost 1 base and J lost 5 bases. The germline V gene encodes CDR1 MNHEY and CDR2 SMNVEV (reference sequence). CDR3 length: 15 amino acids. The CDR3 nucleotides read TGTGCCAGCAGTTTATTGGACAGGGTTAGGGACGAGCAGTACTTC. Encoded protein: CASSLLDRVRDEQYF.

Many counts were recorded for this clonotype. A much bigger clone sits one base away, suggesting this may be a read error. This chain joins TRBV20-1 and TRBJ2-7; 9 nucleotides line up with TRBD2. This CDR3 has 14 residues. Per the germline V gene, CDR1 is DFQATT and CDR2 is SNEGSKA (reference sequence). V dropped 5 bases and J dropped 6; count of bases not matched to a gene: 11. The CDR3, as DNA: TGCAGTGCTGTCGGGACTAGCATAGAGTCCGAGCAGTACTTC. Translated: CSAVGTSIESEQYF.

The chain couples TRBV24-1 to TRBJ2-2; TRBD2 matches at 9 bases. The CDR3 covers 14 residues. CDR1 and CDR2 (germline): KGHDR, SFDVKD. The V gene end was trimmed by 7 bases and the J gene end by 3 bases; junction bases not matched to a gene: 2. In DNA form, the CDR3 reads TGTGCCACCAGCGGCGGGAGGGACACCGGGGAGCTGTTTTTT. Encoded protein: CATSGGRDTGELFF.

A word on this clonotype: It may be a read error: a sequence one base away is much more abundant. The J gene is TRBJ2-1, the V gene TRBV20-1, with TRBD2 as a possible D gene (6 bases). This CDR3 is 17 amino acids long. V lost 4 bases, J lost 6 bases, and 25 bases lay in between. The germline gives CDR1 DFQATT, CDR2 SNEGSKA (reference sequence). CDR3 nucleotides: TGCAGTGCTACCCGGTCCCGGACCGGGGGTTCTCTCAATGAGCAGTTCTTC. It codes for CSATRSRTGGSLNEQFF.

Notes on this clonotype: This may be a read error, as it is one base from a much larger clone. This chain links TRBV18 with TRBJ1-2; 7 bases are a match to TRBD1. Looked up from germline, CDR1 is KGHSH and CDR2 is LQKENI. The V gene end was trimmed by 5 bases and the J gene end by 4 bases; junction bases not matched to a gene: 13. This CDR3 contains 16 residues. The CDR3 DNA reads as TGTGCCAGCTCAAGCGGAGCTGGACAGGAAAGCTATGGCTACACCTTC. Residues: CASSSGAGQESYGYTF.

As regards this clonotype: It is likely a read error, because the conserved phenylalanine at the end of the CDR3 is missing. The V call is TRBV6-4, the J call TRBJ1-6; tentative D call: TRBD1 (6 bases). This CDR3 has 15 amino acids. The V gene lost 5 bases and the J gene lost 6 bases, with 14 bases spanning the gap. CDR1 MRHNA and CDR2 SNTAGT come from the germline V gene. CDR3: CASSPEEGGNSPLHL. Here the CDR3 DNA reads TGTGCCAGCAGTCCAGAGGAGGGGGGTAATTCACCCCTCCACCTT.

This clonotype has ten or more counts. A single base separates this from a much larger clone, so it may be a read error. The chain links TRBV5-6 to TRBJ2-1; D remains unclear. Germline loops: CDR1 SGHDT, CDR2 YYEEEE. Deletions cut 0 bases from V and 9 bases from J, with 7 bases between. The CDR3 spans 12 residues. CDR3 nucleotide sequence: TGTGCCAGCAGCTTGGAGCACACTGAGCAGTTCTTC. This codes for CASSLEHTEQFF.

V and J are TRBV11-2 and TRBJ1-6; 8 bases agree with TRBD1. CDR3 length: 15 residues. With V trimmed by 4 bases and J by 4 bases, 3 bases remained unmatched. Germline loops: CDR1 SGHAT, CDR2 FQNNGV. CDR3 in DNA: TGTGCCAGCAGCTCGGACAGGGCGTATAATTCACCCCTCCACTTT. Translation: CASSSDRAYNSPLHF.

In its sample, this clonotype was seen many times. The chain has TRBV4-2 and TRBJ2-7; D call uncertain. The CDR3 consists of 16 residues. The germline V and J ends were trimmed by 1 base and 5 bases, with 18 bases remaining between them. Per the germline V gene, CDR1 is LGHNA and CDR2 is YNFKEQ. Here the CDR3 reads CASSQGPNLALNEQYF. CDR3 DNA: TGTGCCAGCAGCCAAGGGCCCAACTTGGCCCTAAACGAGCAGTACTTC.

As regards this clonotype: With a much larger clone just one base away, this may be a read error. The chain uses TRBV25-1 and TRBJ1-2; a weak D match, TRBD1 (5 bases). The V and J ends lost 8 bases and 4 bases respectively, with 17 bases between them. The CDR3 contains 14 residues. Germline assignment: CDR1 MGHDK and CDR2 SYGVNS. The CDR3 reads CASSPSGRLYGYTF. CDR3 sequence (DNA): TGTGCCAGCTCACCATCGGGACGGCTCTATGGCTACACCTTC.